This is a list of T cell receptor beta chains from one sample in a study of response to subunit inactivated influenza vaccine. Each CDR3 protein gets one entry after TCRdb re-called the RT-PCR reads with MiXCR. The profile shows around 480,000 distinct CDR3 sequences, 10% to 11% of them singletons. Here the sequenced sample was PBMCs from blood, taken around seven weeks after vaccination. The origin of the receptors is a man aged 45 to 65 who received an inactivated influenza vaccine. Each CDR3 is given with its conserved first and last residue. A D gene is named only where the DNA matches it firmly. Part of the rows lack a size; the others show once, few, many or a class for expanded clones.

>NA|few|TRBJ1-1|TRBV2
CASSQDGDYTEAFF
TGTGCCAGCAGTCAAGACGGGGATTACACTGAAGCTTTCTTT
>TRBD1|few|TRBJ1-4|TRBV29-1
CSVGTGANEKLFF
TGCAGCGTAGGGACAGGGGCTAATGAAAAACTGTTTTTT
>NA|many|TRBJ2-1|TRBV24-1
CATSDFSGDEQFF
TGTGCCACCAGTGATTTTAGTGGGGATGAGCAGTTCTTC
>NA|few|TRBJ2-6|TRBV9
CASSAGAGANVLTF
TGTGCCAGCAGCGCAGGGGCTGGGGCCAACGTCCTGACTTTC
>NA|few|TRBJ2-7|TRBV20-1
CSAYRQATYEQYF
TGCAGTGCATATCGACAGGCGACCTACGAGCAGTACTTC
>NA|few|TRBJ2-1|TRBV3-1
CASSPWQGSSYNEQFF
TGTGCCAGCAGCCCTTGGCAGGGGAGCTCCTACAATGAGCAGTTCTTC
>TRBD2|many|TRBJ2-7|TRBV4-3
CASSLYGGGLNEQYF
TGCGCCAGCAGCCTTTATGGGGGAGGGCTCAACGAGCAGTACTTC
>TRBD2|few|TRBJ2-4|TRBV30
CAWKTSGNIQYF
TGTGCCTGGAAGACTAGCGGAAACATTCAGTACTTC
>TRBD2|NA|TRBJ2-3|TRBV7-2
CASSLAPGRALDTQYF
TGTGCCAGCAGCTTAGCCCCCGGGAGGGCCTTGGATACGCAGTATTTT
>NA|few|TRBJ1-1|TRBV6-1
CASSLGLGASTEAFF
TGTGCCAGCAGTCTTGGTTTGGGGGCGTCCACTGAAGCTTTCTTT
>NA|few|TRBJ2-7|TRBV5-4
CASSSEGYEQYF
TGTGCCAGCAGCTCCGAGGGCTACGAGCAGTACTTC
>TRBD2|NA|TRBJ2-3|TRBV7-6
CASSLIAGGSTDTQYF
TGTGCCAGCAGCCTAATAGCGGGGGGAAGCACAGATACGCAGTATTTT
>NA|many|TRBJ2-5|TRBV5-1
CASSPGNSGQETQYF
TGCGCCAGCAGCCCAGGGAACTCAGGACAAGAGACCCAGTACTTC
>NA|NA|TRBJ2-7|TRBV30
CAWKGEDYEQYF
TGTGCCTGGAAAGGGGAGGACTACGAGCAGTACTTC
>NA|NA|TRBJ2-2|TRBV7-9
CASSLTPGSANTGELFF
TGTGCCAGCAGCTTAACCCCCGGCAGCGCGAACACCGGGGAGCTGTTTTTT
>NA|many|TRBJ2-7|TRBV5-1
CASGTGTLSYEQYF
TGCGCCAGCGGCACCGGGACACTCTCCTACGAGCAGTACTTC
>NA|NA|TRBJ1-4|TRBV7-9
CASSLVRRTTNEKLFF
TGTGCCAGCAGCTTAGTTCGGCGGACAACTAATGAAAAACTGTTTTTT
>NA|few|TRBJ2-1|TRBV20-1
CSASQGPSYNEQFF
TGCAGTGCTAGCCAGGGTCCCTCCTACAATGAGCAGTTCTTC
>NA|few|TRBJ1-5|TRBV12-3/TRBV12-4
CASTINWVQPQHF
TGTGCCAGCACCATCAATTGGGTACAGCCCCAGCATTTT
>TRBD1|few|TRBJ2-7|TRBV27
CASSVTTGVPIYEQYF
TGTGCCAGCAGTGTAACAACAGGGGTACCTATCTACGAGCAGTACTTC
>TRBD1|medium-sized|TRBJ2-3|TRBV27
CASSLQGAFTDTQYF
TGTGCCAGCAGTTTGCAGGGGGCCTTCACAGATACGCAGTATTTT
>NA|NA|TRBJ2-7|TRBV7-2
CASSLGGQCYEQYF
TGTGCCAGCAGCTTGGGGGGACAGTGCTACGAGCAGTACTTC
>TRBD1|few|TRBJ1-6|TRBV12-3/TRBV12-4
CASSRRDSNSPLHF
TGTGCCAGCAGTCGCCGGGACAGTAATTCACCCCTCCACTTT
>TRBD2|many|TRBJ2-7|TRBV20-1
CSAPGLADKAQYF
TGCAGTGCTCCTGGACTAGCTGACAAGGCGCAGTACTTC
>NA|many|TRBJ2-1|TRBV20-1
CSAKGGDYNEQFF
TGCAGTGCTAAGGGCGGGGACTACAATGAGCAGTTCTTC
>NA|NA|TRBJ1-5|TRBV2
CASRWPLNQPQHF
TGTGCCAGCAGATGGCCGCTCAATCAGCCCCAGCATTTT
>NA|few|TRBJ1-6|TRBV20-1
CSAYSANNSPLHF
TGCAGTGCTTACAGCGCCAATAATTCACCCCTCCACTTT
>NA|many|TRBJ2-1|TRBV6-1
CASRRELAYNEQFF
TGTGCCAGCAGGCGGGAACTAGCCTACAATGAGCAGTTCTTC
>NA|few|TRBJ1-4|TRBV7-2
CASSGQGATNEKLFF
TGTGCCAGCAGCGGGCAGGGTGCAACTAATGAAAAACTGTTTTTT
>NA|few|TRBJ2-1|TRBV5-5
CASSSVRGPNEQFF
TGTGCCAGCAGCTCTGTCAGGGGCCCCAATGAGCAGTTCTTC
>NA|few|TRBJ2-3|TRBV7-9
CASRPKGRTDTQYF
TGTGCCAGCAGGCCAAAAGGGAGAACAGATACGCAGTATTTT
>NA|NA|TRBJ1-5|TRBV12-3/TRBV12-4
CASSQEGSLQPQHF
TGTGCCAGCAGCCAGGAGGGTTCGCTTCAGCCCCAGCATTTT
>NA|NA|TRBJ1-6|TRBV20-1
CSARVAGRGRSALHF
TGCAGTGCTAGGGTTGCGGGGAGGGGTCGGTCGGCCCTCCACTTT
>NA|few|TRBJ2-2|TRBV7-2
CASRRLGELFF
TGTGCCAGCAGGAGGTTAGGGGAGCTGTTTTTT
>NA|few|TRBJ2-1|TRBV12-3/TRBV12-4
CASSFQLPSYNEQFF
TGTGCCAGCAGTTTCCAACTCCCCTCCTACAATGAGCAGTTCTTC
>TRBD2|many|TRBJ2-1|TRBV5-1
CASSWTSGRSGEQFF
TGCGCCAGCAGCTGGACTAGCGGGAGGTCGGGTGAGCAGTTCTTC
>NA|NA|TRBJ2-3|TRBV4-2
CASSQANRGTDTQYF
TGTGCCAGCAGCCAAGCAAACAGGGGCACAGATACGCAGTATTTT
>NA|NA|TRBJ2-1|TRBV19
CASSINHNEQFF
TGTGCCAGTAGTATTAATCACAATGAGCAGTTCTTC
>TRBD2|many|TRBJ2-3|TRBV12-3/TRBV12-4
CASSSGLAGTTDTQYF
TGTGCCAGCAGTTCGGGACTAGCGGGGACCACAGATACGCAGTATTTT
>NA|few|TRBJ1-2|TRBV4-1
CASSQGTQGYGYTF
TGCGCCAGCAGCCAAGGGACCCAAGGTTATGGCTACACCTTC
>NA|NA|TRBJ2-4|TRBV5-6
CASSLPAKNIQYF
TGTGCCAGCAGCTTGCCGGCCAAAAACATTCAGTACTTC
>NA|NA|TRBJ2-4|TRBV28
CASSVGGTIAKNIQYF
TGTGCCAGCAGTGTCGGCGGGACCATAGCCAAAAACATTCAGTACTTC
>NA|NA|TRBJ2-1|TRBV20-1
CSTSLAGRSYNEQFF
TGCAGTACCTCTTTAGCAGGAAGAAGCTACAATGAGCAGTTCTTC
>TRBD2|NA|TRBJ2-3|TRBV20-1
CSARAPSGRATDTQYF
TGCAGTGCTAGAGCTCCAAGCGGGAGGGCCACAGATACGCAGTATTTT
>TRBD1|NA|TRBJ1-2|TRBV5-1
CASTDRVGNYGYTF
TGCGCCAGCACGGACAGGGTAGGGAACTATGGCTACACCTTC
>NA|NA|TRBJ1-5|TRBV27
CASSLRSTAQPQHF
TGTGCCAGCAGTTTAAGGAGCACAGCTCAGCCCCAGCATTTT
>TRBD1|many|TRBJ2-7|TRBV6-1
CASTRTGLIRDEQYF
TGTGCCAGCACGCGGACAGGGTTGATCCGTGACGAGCAGTACTTC
>NA|NA|TRBJ2-1|TRBV5-5
CASSLIGEQFF
TGTGCCAGCAGCTTGATTGGTGAGCAGTTCTTC
>NA|many|TRBJ2-1|TRBV6-2/TRBV6-3
CASTRGSYNEQFF
TGTGCCAGCACCAGGGGCTCCTACAATGAGCAGTTCTTC
>NA|few|TRBJ1-4|TRBV4-1
CASSQEADRNEKLFF
TGCGCCAGCAGCCAAGAGGCGGACAGAAATGAAAAACTGTTTTTT
>NA|few|TRBJ2-7|TRBV7-9
CASSLFRPDVNYEQYF
TGTGCCAGCAGCTTATTTAGGCCGGACGTCAACTACGAGCAGTACTTC
>TRBD1|NA|TRBJ2-2|TRBV12-3/TRBV12-4
CASSTRTGIGGELFF
TGTGCCAGCAGTACCCGGACAGGGATCGGCGGGGAGCTGTTTTTT